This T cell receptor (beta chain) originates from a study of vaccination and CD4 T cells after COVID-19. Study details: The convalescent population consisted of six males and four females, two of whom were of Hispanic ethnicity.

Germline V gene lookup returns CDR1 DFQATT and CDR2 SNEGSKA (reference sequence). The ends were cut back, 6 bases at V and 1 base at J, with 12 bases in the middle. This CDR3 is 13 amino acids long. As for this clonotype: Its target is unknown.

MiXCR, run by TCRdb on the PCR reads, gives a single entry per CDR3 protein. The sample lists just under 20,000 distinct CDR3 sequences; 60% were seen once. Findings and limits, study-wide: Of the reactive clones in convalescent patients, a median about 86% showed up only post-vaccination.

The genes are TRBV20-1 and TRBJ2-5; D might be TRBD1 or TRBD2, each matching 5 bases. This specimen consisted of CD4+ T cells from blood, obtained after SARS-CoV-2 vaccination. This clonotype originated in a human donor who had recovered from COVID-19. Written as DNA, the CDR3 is TGCAGTGCCGGGGCCGGGACCCAAGAGACCCAGTACTTC. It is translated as CSAGAGTQETQYF.